The present T cell receptor beta chain was sequenced within a study of OX40 agonist ivuxolimab in advanced cancers. Study context: While on treatment, patients had intravenous ivuxolimab at 0.01 to 10 mg/kg every 2 weeks. General observations from the study: It was not determined which antigens were specifically recognized by the peripheral T cells that had undergone clonal expansion.

Trimming removed 1 base from V and 4 bases from J, with 14 bases in between. The CDR3 length is 16 residues. CDR1 is SGHRS and CDR2 is YFSETQ in the germline V gene. Notes on this clone: The antigen is undetermined.

TCRdb's table, derived via immunoSEQ multiplex PCR, lists solely in-frame clones and lacks some. The sample carries about 89,000 clones, just over 90% recorded once. The material was CD4+ or CD8+ T cells sorted from blood, obtained in a trial of the OX40 agonist ivuxolimab. The sequence was obtained from an adult with an advanced solid tumor such as melanoma, head and neck, liver or kidney cancer. The chain employs TRBV5-1 and TRBJ1-4, with unresolved D. Here the CDR3 DNA reads TGCGCCAGCAGCTTGAATCCTGTGGGGATTAATGAAAAACTGTTTTTT. It codes for CASSLNPVGINEKLFF.